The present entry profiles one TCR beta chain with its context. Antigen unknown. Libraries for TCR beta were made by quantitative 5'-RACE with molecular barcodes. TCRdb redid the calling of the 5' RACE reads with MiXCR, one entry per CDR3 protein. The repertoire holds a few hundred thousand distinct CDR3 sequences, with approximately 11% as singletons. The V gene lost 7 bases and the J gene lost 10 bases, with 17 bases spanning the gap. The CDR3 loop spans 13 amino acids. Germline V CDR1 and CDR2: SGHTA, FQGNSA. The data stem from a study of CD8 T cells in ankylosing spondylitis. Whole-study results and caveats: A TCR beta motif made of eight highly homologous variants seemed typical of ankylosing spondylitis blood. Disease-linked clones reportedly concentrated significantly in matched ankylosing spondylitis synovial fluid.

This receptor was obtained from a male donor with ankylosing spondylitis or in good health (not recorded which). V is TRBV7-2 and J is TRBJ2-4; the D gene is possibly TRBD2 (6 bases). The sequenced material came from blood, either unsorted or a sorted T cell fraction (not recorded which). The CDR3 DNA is TGTGCCAGCACCGCAAGGCGGGAAGGTATTCAGTACTTC. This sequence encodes CASTARREGIQYF.